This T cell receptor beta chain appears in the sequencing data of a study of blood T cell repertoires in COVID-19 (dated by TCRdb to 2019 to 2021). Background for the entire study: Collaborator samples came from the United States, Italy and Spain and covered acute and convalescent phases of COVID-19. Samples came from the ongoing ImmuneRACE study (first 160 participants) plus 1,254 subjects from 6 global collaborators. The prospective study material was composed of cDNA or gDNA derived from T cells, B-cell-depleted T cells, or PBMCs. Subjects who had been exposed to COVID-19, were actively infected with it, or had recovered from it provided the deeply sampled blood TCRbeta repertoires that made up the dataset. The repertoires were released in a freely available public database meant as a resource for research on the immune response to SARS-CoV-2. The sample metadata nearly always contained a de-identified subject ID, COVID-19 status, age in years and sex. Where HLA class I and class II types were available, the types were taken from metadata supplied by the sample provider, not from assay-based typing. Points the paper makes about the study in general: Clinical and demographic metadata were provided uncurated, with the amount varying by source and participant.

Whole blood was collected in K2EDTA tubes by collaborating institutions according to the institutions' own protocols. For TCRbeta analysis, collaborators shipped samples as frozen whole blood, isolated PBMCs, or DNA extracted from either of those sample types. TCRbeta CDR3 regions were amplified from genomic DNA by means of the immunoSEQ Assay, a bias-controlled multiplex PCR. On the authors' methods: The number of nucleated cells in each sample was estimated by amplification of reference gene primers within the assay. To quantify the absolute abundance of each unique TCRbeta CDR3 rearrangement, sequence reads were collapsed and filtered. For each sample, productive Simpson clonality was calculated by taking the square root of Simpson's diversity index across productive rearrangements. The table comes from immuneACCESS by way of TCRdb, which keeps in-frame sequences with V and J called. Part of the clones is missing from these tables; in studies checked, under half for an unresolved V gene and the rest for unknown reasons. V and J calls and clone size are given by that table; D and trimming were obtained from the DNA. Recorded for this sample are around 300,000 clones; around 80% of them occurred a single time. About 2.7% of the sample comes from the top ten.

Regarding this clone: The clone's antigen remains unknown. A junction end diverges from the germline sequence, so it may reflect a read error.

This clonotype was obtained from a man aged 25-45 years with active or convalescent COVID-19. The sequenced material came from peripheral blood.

CDR3 region: CASRLDSGSSYNEQFF. The DNA reads TGTGCCAGCAGGTTAGATAGCGGGAGCTCCTACAATGAGCAGTTCTTC. This chain is built from TRBV7-2 and TRBJ2-1; 9 bases in between match TRBD2. As encoded in the germline V gene, CDR1 is SGHTA while CDR2 is FQGNSA. Taken from cysteine to phenylalanine, the CDR3 has 16 residues. The retained sequence is limited to the CDR3, 48 bases, with the frame set at the first base.